This T cell receptor (beta chain) was found in a study of Graves' ophthalmopathy and Graves' hyperthyroidism. Study-wide points: Blood also carried most expanded thyroid clonotypes exceeding 0.001 frequency.

Amplification of TCR beta CDR3 regions used RNA transcripts. Second-round multiplex PCR came after a first-round RT-PCR that employed HTBI primers. From the multiplex PCR reads, TCRdb called clonotypes with MiXCR, one entry per CDR3 protein. Of around 1.1 million distinct CDR3 sequences listed, 35% to 40% are singletons. On this clonotype: Its antigen is unknown.

Aged 18 to 65, the patients with hyperthyroidism had under 2 months' duration and were newly diagnosed. This CDR3 is 13 amino acids long. V gave up 6 bases and J gave up 4 bases; unmatched junction bases: 5. From germline, CDR1 is KGHSH and CDR2 LQKENI. Sample: peripheral blood or thyroid tissue (not recorded which). V is TRBV18 and J is TRBJ1-1; the match to TRBD1 covers 7 bases. The TCR originated in an adult man with Graves' hyperthyroidism. The CDR3 bases are TGTGCCAGCTCCCACGGACAGGCCACTGAAGCTTTCTTT. Protein: CASSHGQATEAFF. The full variable domain, completed using reference TRBV18 and TRBJ1-1, is NAGVMQNPRHLVRRRGQEARLRCSPMKGHSHVYWYRQLPEEGLKFMVYLQKENIIDESGMPKERFSAEFPKEGPSILRIQQVVRGDSAAYFCASSHGQATEAFFGQGTRLTVV.